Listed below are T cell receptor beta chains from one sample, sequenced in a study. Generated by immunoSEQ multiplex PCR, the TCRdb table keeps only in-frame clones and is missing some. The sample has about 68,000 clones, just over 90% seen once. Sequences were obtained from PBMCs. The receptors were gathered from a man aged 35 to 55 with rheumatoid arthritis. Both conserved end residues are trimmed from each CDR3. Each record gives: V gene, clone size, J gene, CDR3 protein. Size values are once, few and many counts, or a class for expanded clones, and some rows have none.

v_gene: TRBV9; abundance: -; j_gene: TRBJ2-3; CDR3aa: ASSVGLASTDTQY
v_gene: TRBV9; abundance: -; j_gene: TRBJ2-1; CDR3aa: ASSPGSRSYNEQF
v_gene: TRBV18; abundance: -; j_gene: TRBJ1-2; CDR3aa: ASSPRGREDYT
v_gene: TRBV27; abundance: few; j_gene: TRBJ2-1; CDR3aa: ASSRDARSNEQF
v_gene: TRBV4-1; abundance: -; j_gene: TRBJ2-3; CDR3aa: ASSPGLAGTDTQY
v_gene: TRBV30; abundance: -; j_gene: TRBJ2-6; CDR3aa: AWTRTGANVLT
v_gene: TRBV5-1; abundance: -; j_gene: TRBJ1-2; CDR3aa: ASSQDHANYGYT
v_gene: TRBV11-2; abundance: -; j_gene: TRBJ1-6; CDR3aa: ASSHLRARGSSYNSPLH
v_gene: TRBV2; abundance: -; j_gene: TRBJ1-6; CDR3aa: AGGVLDNSPLH
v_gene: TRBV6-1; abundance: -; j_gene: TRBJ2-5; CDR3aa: ASSESGRGETQY
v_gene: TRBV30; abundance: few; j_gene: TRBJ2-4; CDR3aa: AWNDRGQGSLLAKNIQY
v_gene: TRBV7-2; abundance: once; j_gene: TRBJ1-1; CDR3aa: ASSQVAGQGTNTEAF
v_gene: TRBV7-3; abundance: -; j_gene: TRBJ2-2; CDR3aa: ASSYTSGRNTGELF
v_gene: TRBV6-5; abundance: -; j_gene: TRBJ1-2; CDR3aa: ASSYYGTGAGYT
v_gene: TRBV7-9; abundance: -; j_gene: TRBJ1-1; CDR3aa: ASSYGQVNEAF
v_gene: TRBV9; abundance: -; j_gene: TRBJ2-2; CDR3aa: ASSQSTTDSNTGELF
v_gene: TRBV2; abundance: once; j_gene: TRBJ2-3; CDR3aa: ASSEGGLTAYTQY
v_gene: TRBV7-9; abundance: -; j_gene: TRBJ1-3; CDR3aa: ASSSGQGRDGNTIY
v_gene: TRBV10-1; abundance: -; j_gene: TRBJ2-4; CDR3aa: ASSGGQGLRETKNIQY
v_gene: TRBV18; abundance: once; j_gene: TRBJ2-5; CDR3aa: ASSPAGAGSGETQY
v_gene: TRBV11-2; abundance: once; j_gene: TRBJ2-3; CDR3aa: ASSTTSGATDTQY
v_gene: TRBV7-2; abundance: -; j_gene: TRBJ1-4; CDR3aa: ASSLGPQYEKLF
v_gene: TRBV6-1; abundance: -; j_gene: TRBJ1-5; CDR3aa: ASSEGDLGVSNQPQH
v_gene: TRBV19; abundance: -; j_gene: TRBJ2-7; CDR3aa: ASKPDWSSYEQY
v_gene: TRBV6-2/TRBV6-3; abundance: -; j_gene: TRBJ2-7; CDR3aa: ASNPDRGLEQY
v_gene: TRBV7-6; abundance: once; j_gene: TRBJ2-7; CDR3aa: ASSRLDAGTYEQY
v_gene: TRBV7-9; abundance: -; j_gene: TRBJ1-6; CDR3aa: ASSAQTGDSPLH
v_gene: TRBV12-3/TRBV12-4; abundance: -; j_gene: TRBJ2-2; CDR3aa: ASTALGTGELF
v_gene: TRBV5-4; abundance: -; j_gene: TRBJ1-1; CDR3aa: ASSPTGSQNTEAF
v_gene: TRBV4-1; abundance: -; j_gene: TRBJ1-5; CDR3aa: ASSLTSGEPQH
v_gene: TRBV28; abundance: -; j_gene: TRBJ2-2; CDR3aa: ASRTDRAITGELF
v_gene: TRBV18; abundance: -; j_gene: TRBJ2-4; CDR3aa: ASSPPSGTKNIQY
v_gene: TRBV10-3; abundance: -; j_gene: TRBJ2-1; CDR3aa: AISEEGAASYNEQF
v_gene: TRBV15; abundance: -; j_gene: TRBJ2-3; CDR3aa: ATSRDWGGADTQY
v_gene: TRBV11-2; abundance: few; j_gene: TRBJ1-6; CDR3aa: ASTKTGNSPLH
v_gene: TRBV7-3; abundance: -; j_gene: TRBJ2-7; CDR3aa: ASSMGSGGTYEQY
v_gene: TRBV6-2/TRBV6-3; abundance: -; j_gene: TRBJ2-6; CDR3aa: ASSYLLGSGANVLT
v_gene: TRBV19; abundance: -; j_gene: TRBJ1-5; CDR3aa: ASSIAAGYSNQPQH
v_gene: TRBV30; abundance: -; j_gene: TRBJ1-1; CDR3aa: AWKKSSTGNTEAF
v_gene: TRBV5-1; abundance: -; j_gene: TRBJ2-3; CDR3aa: ASSFLAGGSTDTQY
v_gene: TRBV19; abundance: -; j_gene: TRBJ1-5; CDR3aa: ASSPRGGTQH
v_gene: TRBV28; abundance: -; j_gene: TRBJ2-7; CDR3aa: ASTIRGGGRPYEQY
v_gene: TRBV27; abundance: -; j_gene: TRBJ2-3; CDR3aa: ASSPGTSGITQY
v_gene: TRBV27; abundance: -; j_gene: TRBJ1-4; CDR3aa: ASSSSGATNEKLF
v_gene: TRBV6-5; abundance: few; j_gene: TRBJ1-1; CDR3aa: ASRWPGGTEAF
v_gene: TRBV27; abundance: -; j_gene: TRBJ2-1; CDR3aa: ASSRNGGSGHNEQF
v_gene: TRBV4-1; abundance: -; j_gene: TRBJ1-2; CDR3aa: ASSPPTGRGYT
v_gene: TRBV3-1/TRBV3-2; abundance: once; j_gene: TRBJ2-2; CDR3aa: ASSQLGTGELF
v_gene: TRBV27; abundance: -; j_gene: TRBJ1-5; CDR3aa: ASSLWGANQPQH
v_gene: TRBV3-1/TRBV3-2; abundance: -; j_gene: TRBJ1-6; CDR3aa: ASSHGTGKAPLH
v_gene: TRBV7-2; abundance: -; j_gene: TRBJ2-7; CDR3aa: ASSYNGAISYEQY
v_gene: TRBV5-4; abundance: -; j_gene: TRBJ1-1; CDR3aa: ASSRRSSTGPANTEAF
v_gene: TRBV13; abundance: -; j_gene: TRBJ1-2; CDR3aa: ASSRTGDYGYT
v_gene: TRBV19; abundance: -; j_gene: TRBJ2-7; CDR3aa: ASSTGEVHEQY